One TCR beta chain is described in this entry. Which antigen it targets is not known. No base-level quality is on record; no much larger clone is a single base apart. The cohort was made up of 500 to 850 healthy bone marrow donors. At the time of sampling, all cohort members were nominally healthy, though unrecorded immune exposures were likely present. The donor tested CMV seropositive and was one of the 289 seropositive cohort members. Every donor gave a peripheral blood sample, and the peripheral blood mononuclear cells from that sample were used for TCR beta sequencing. The Qiagen DNeasy Blood Extraction Kit was used to extract genomic DNA from the blood cell samples. This specimen belongs to a study of cytomegalovirus exposure and HLA in healthy donors (TCRdb year 2017). For the wider study: According to an earlier analysis of a few hundred of the donors, about 170 million T cells yielded over 100 million unique TCR beta sequences and about 300 Gb of sequence data. An early release covering approximately 600 HLA-typed donors comprised approximately 290 gigabases of sequencing data and around 86 million unique TCR sequences. Among the roughly 380 genotyped donors, around 81% belonged to the genetic ancestry cluster associated with self-reported Caucasian donors. The aim of the study was to test whether cataloging public T cell receptors could identify signatures of past pathogen exposure. The T cell repertoires of around 670 subjects were profiled by immunosequencing and related to cytomegalovirus serostatus. A separate validation cohort of over 95 different subjects was used in addition to the approximately 610-subject first cohort. To predict cytomegalovirus infection status, the study combined high-throughput TCR immunosequencing, statistical association of individual TCRs with disease status, and machine learning. A later analysis re-analyzed previously published TCR beta repertoires from 550 to 700 donors and added high-resolution HLA genotyping to study TCR occurrence patterns. Rather than using new phenotypic data, the later analysis identified candidate immune exposures from TCR beta sequences and from how often those sequences occurred across donors. An earlier analysis of about 620 of the donors applied high-throughput TCR beta sequencing to assess whether each TCR beta V gene segment acted as functional or pseudogenic. Donor age, sex, ethnicity and CMV serostatus were compiled together with the repertoire data. Genome-wide SNP genotypes for about 65% of the 666 donors were used in a later genetic analysis, which treated that subset as a discovery cohort. All discovery cohort repertoires had been generated on a single sequencing platform. Both class I and class II loci were covered by HLA typing, at four-digit resolution. Typing coverage varied by locus: 629-630 donors for A, B, C, DRB1 and DQB1; 500 to 550 for DQA1; around 570 for DPA1; fewer than 480 for DPB1. Four or five DR-DQ haplotypes were handled as single units for association and clustering because linkage in the cohort was strong. Across roughly 420 genotyped donors of the cohort, an average of about 240,000 unique TCR beta nucleotide sequences per donor were sequenced, and 15% to 20% of those sequences were non-productive. Beyond this particular receptor, the publication reports: A few of the identified cytomegalovirus-associated TCR beta chains were confirmed in vitro to be specific for cytomegalovirus antigens. In this cohort, only TCR beta chains were sequenced, and detectable features were limited by the absence of alpha or paired-chain data. In an earlier analysis of approximately 590 of the donors, most TCR beta V segments appeared in productive rearrangements about 90% or about 30% of the time, broadly matching IMGT annotations. In a later analysis, the rate of TCR association differed among HLA loci, with DRB1 alleles having the most associated TCRs and HLA-C alleles having the fewest. According to the authors, the approach could potentially be generalized to other disease states and immunological phenotypes. A later analysis found that most CMV-associated TCR beta chains appeared HLA-restricted, with HLA associations seemingly driven largely by CMV exposure. Because counts were too low, around 17 rarely observed V segments, including chromosome 9 orphons, were left out of the earlier analysis of 587 of the donors. A total of about 180 TCR beta chains were listed by the study as associated with cytomegalovirus. The classifier was reported to diagnose cytomegalovirus status with high specificity and sensitivity in both the original and validation cohorts. A further reported finding was that TCR beta sequences accurately predicted the HLA-A and HLA-B alleles for most subjects in the first cohort. A later genetic analysis reported fewer N-insertions in productive TCRs among donors in an Asian-associated ancestry cluster than the approximately 670-donor mean. At a false discovery rate of 0.05, a later analysis linked 15,000 to 20,000 TCR beta sequences to specific HLA alleles. Because HLA typing was unavailable for some donors at each locus, only the typed subset was used in association tests. A later genetic analysis associated a missense DCLRE1C variant with V-gene and J-gene trimming of TCR beta chains, and an independent cohort replicated the association. Roughly uniform sequencing depth across donors was assumed in presence/absence analyses, although this assumption may not hold. Linkage disequilibrium might explain the correlated functional status among segregating V segments, but an unknown experimental factor could not be excluded. The 87-base-pair reads could not distinguish some IMGT-functional V segments, including TRBV6-2 and TRBV6-3, so those segments were excluded. Most TCR sequences were observed very rarely across donors, whereas some public TCRs were present in many individuals. The only immune exposure information available for the cohort was CMV serostatus. A group of highly shared sequence variants was considered likely to be a technical artifact of the sequencing pipeline. When HLA alleles, especially DR and DQ, strongly co-occurred, attributing TCR associations to individual alleles was difficult. A later analysis found that HLA-associated TCR beta chains were more clonally expanded and had lower generation probabilities than equally common non-associated chains. In a later analysis, several top co-occurrence clusters were reported to appear linked to parvovirus B19, influenza, CMV and Epstein-Barr virus.

Libraries were prepared through the immunoSEQ multiplex PCR assay. A mixture of 60 forward primers for TCR Vbeta segments and 13 reverse primers for TCR Jbeta segments was used in the multiplex PCR. The CDR3 region of rearranged TCR beta genes was amplified from genomic DNA by a multiplex PCR assay. The Illumina HiSeq System was used to sequence the amplified TCR beta libraries as 87-base-pair reads. From the authors' description of their analysis: Across the 666 repertoires, a later analysis counted approximately 83 million unique TCR beta chains, about 10 million of which were shared by at least two donors. Raw reads were error-corrected and collapsed into unique sequences by a nearest-neighbor algorithm in which closely related sequences were merged to remove PCR and sequencing errors. Alignment of CDR3 sequences to IMGT reference sequences was used to assign V, D and J gene segments. For a sequence to be retained, at least a six-nucleotide match to both a V gene segment and a J gene segment was required. Rearrangements were classified as productive when the CDR3 lacked stop codons and remained in frame with V and J, and all other rearrangements were classified as non-productive. CDR3 was defined according to IMGT convention as the region running from the second conserved V-encoded cysteine to the conserved J-encoded phenylalanine. The earlier analysis of about 610 of the donors excluded any sequence lacking an unambiguous match to a single V gene segment. In an earlier analysis of some 590 of the donors, a V segment was called functional when productive rearrangements were above 56.7%, and segregating when the standard deviation between donors exceeded 5%. A statistical classification framework was built for diagnosing cytomegalovirus status from the catalog of TCR beta chain sequences. A later analysis assigned V and J genes by comparing TCR nucleotide sequences with IMGT/GENE-DB human TR gene sequences. A later analysis assigned CDR3 sequences and most-parsimonious VDJ recombination scenarios with the TCRdist pipeline. In a later analysis, every TCR beta chain was defined by the combination of its CDR3 amino acid sequence and its V-gene family, and reads without a unique V-gene family were dropped. As a way to deal with suspected cross-contamination and a sequencing artifact, a later analysis dropped hundreds of nucleotide sequences that were highly shared and had low generation probability. In a later analysis, a clonal expansion index for each public chain was calculated from normalized within-repertoire ranks of inferred template counts. A later analysis computed generation probabilities with a VDJ recombination model fitted to out-of-frame rearrangements, and checked the results against IGoR. In a later analysis, hypergeometric tests were used to score TCR-TCR, TCR-HLA and TCR-CMV co-occurrence, with a repertoire-size bias correction applied to TCR pairs. A later analysis estimated false discovery rates by permuting HLA or CMV assignments 20 times. In a later analysis, co-occurring TCRs were grouped using DBSCAN, and TCRdist sequence similarity was added for clustering within HLA-allele-positive subsets. Co-occurrence clustering excluded repertoires with fewer than 30,000 or more than 120,000 public chains, plus five with anomalous nucleotide sharing. The source is immuneACCESS, and TCRdb retained only in-frame sequences with V and J called. Part of the clones is not carried over; for the studies checked, unresolved V genes explain less than half of this, and the remainder is unexplained. V and J calls and clone size come straight from that table; D and trimming were deduced from the DNA. This sample is represented by over 70,000 clones; 80% of them were singletons. The ten largest account for roughly 32% of the sample.

Sequences LGHNA (CDR1) and YSLEER (CDR2) are obtained from the germline V gene. Trimming leaves V shorter by 2 bases and J shorter by 2 bases, with the junction holding 8 bases beyond the gene matches. The CDR3 sequence holds 18 residues, the cysteine and phenylalanine included. Left in the record is the CDR3 DNA by itself, 54 bases read in frame from the first base. The sequence came from a man aged 45-65 years in good health and CMV-seropositive. The chain was built from TRBV4-3 and TRBJ2-7; 14 junctional bases match TRBD2. The sequencing sample was made of PBMCs. The CDR3 protein is CASSQYRLAGGNTYEQYF. The DNA sequence is given as TGCGCCAGCAGCCAATATCGACTAGCGGGAGGGAACACCTACGAGCAGTACTTC.